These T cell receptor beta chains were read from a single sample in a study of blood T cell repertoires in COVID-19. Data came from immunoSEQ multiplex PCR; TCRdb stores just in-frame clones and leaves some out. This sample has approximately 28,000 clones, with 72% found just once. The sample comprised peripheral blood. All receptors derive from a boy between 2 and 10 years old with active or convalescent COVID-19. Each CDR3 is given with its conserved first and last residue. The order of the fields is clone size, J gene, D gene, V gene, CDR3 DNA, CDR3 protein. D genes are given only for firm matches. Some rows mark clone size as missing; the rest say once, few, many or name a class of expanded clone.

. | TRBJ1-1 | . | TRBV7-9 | TGTGCCAGCAGCCCGTCCGGGAACACTGAAGCTTTCTTT | CASSPSGNTEAFF
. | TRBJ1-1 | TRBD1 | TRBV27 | TGTGCCAGCACTCGGGACAGGTTGAACACTGAAGCTTTCTTT | CASTRDRLNTEAFF
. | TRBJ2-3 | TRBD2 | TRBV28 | TGTGCCAGCAGTTCTAGCGGAACCACAGATACGCAGTATTTT | CASSSSGTTDTQYF
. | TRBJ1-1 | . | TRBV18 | TGTGCCAGCTCACCACCGGGTTCGAAGGGGTCTGAAGCTTTCTTT | CASSPPGSKGSEAFF
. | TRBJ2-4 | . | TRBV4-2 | TGTGCCAGCAGCCAAGAATCCGAGGGTAGGGCCAAAAACATTCAGTACTTC | CASSQESEGRAKNIQYF
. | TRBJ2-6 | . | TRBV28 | TGTGCCAGCAGCCCGTCAGGTGTAGGGGCCAACGTCCTGACTTTC | CASSPSGVGANVLTF
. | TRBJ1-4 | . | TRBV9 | TGTGCCAGCAGCGTAGAGGGCGGGGGTGAAAAACTGTTTTTT | CASSVEGGGEKLFF
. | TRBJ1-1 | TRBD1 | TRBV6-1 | TGTGCCAGCAGTGAACAGGACAGGTCCTTGAACACTGAAGCTTTCTTT | CASSEQDRSLNTEAFF
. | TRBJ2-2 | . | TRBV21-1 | TGTGCCAGCAGCAAAGCGTCACAGGGCCGGGACCGCGCGAACACCGGGGAGCTGTTTTTT | CASSKASQGRDRANTGELFF
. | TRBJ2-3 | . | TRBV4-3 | TGCGCCAGCAGCCAATCCCGAGCTAGCGCGGGGACAGATACGCAGTATTTT | CASSQSRASAGTDTQYF
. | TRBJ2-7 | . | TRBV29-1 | TGCAGCGTTGAAGTTGGCTTCCCGTACGAGCAGTACTTC | CSVEVGFPYEQYF
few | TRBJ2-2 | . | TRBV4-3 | TGCGCCAGCAGCCACACAGGTCACACCGGGGAGCTGTTTTTT | CASSHTGHTGELFF
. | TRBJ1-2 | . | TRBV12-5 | TGTGCTAGTGGTTTGGTACGGGGGTTCTCGCACACCTTC | CASGLVRGFSHTF
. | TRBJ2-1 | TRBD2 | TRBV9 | TGTGCCAGCAGCAAGCGGGAGGGGGAGAATGAGCAGTTCTTC | CASSKREGENEQFF
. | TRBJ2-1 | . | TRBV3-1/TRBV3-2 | TGTGCCAGCAGCCAAGATCTGCGGCGACCTTCCAACAATGAGCAGTTCTTC | CASSQDLRRPSNNEQFF
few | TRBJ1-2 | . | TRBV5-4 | TGTGCCAGCAGCTTGGGGGCAGGGGGCTACACCTTC | CASSLGAGGYTF
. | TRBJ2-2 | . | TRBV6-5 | TGTGCCAGCATCCCCCTCGGGGTGGCCACCGGGGAGCTGTTTTTT | CASIPLGVATGELFF
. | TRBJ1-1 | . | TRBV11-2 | TGTGCCAGCAGCGTCGACAGGCTCACTGAAGCTTTCTTT | CASSVDRLTEAFF
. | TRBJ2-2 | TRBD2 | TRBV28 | TGTGCCAGCAGTTTCGGCGGGGGGGCCTCCGGGGAGCTGTTTTTT | CASSFGGGASGELFF
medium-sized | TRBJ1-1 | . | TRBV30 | TGTGCCTGGAGCCCCCCGGGGGTCCGCACTGAAGCTTTCTTT | CAWSPPGVRTEAFF
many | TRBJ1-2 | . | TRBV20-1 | TGCAGTGCTAGTACAGGTTATGGCTACACCTTC | CSASTGYGYTF
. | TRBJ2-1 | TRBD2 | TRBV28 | TGTGCCAGCAGTTTCGAAGGACTAGCGGGGAACAATGAGCAGTTCTTC | CASSFEGLAGNNEQFF
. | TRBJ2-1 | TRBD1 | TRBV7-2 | TGTGCCAGCAGCATACCGACAACAACAGGGGGCCGGAACTACAATGAGCAGTTCTTC | CASSIPTTTGGRNYNEQFF
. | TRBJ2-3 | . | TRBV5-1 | TGCGCCAGCAGCTTGTTTATGAGCACAGATACGCAGTATTTT | CASSLFMSTDTQYF
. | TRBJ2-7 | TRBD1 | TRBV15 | TGTGCCACCAGCCTTCAGGGGGCCCACGAGCAGTACTTC | CATSLQGAHEQYF
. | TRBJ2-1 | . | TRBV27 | TGTGCCAGTGGACTATCATACAATGAGCAGTTCTTC | CASGLSYNEQFF
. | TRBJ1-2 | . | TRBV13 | TGTGCCAGCAGCTTGGTCCGGGGGACTAACTATGGCTACACCTTC | CASSLVRGTNYGYTF
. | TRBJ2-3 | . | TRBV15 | TGTGCCACCAGCAGGGGCAGGGGTGCGCCAGATACGCAGTATTTT | CATSRGRGAPDTQYF
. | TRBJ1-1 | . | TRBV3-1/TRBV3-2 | TGTGCCAGCAGCCAATCCCCCGACGGACGGGGGGACACTGAAGCTTTCTTT | CASSQSPDGRGDTEAFF
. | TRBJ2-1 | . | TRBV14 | TGTGCCAGCAGCCAAACCTATCCGGGGGACAATGAGCAGTTCTTC | CASSQTYPGDNEQFF
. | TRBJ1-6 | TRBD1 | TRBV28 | TGTGCCAGCAGCCCTGGACAGGGTCAGTCACCCCTCCACTTT | CASSPGQGQSPLHF
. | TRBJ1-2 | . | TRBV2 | TGTGCCAGCAGTGTAGGGGCGGGGAACTATGGCTACACCTTC | CASSVGAGNYGYTF
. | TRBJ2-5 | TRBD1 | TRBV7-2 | TGTGCCAGCAGCTTAGAGGGGACAGGGGTGGGGGAGACCCAGTACTTC | CASSLEGTGVGETQYF
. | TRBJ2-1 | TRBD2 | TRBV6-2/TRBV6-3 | TGTGCCAGCAGTTCTCCCCGGACTAGCGGGGAGCAGTTCTTC | CASSSPRTSGEQFF
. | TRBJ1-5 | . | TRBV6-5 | TGTGCCAGCAGCGGGGGGCCCAATCAGCCCCAGCATTTT | CASSGGPNQPQHF
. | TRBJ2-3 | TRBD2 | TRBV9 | TGTGCCAGCAGTGCAAAGCCTTTGCTAGTTTATCTTGTGGGGACTAGCTCCCAGCAGTATTTT | CASSAKPLLVYLVGTSSQQYF
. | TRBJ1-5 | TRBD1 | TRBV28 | TGTGCCAGCACCCAACAGGGGAGGATCGATCAGCCCCAGCATTTT | CASTQQGRIDQPQHF
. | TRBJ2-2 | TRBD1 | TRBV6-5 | TGTGCCAGCAGTTCGACAGGGAAGGGAACCGGGGAGCTGTTTTTT | CASSSTGKGTGELFF
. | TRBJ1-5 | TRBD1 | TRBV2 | TGTGCCAGCAGTGAAATTCAGGGGGCCATACTCAATCAGCCCCAGCATTTT | CASSEIQGAILNQPQHF
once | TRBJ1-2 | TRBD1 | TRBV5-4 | TGTGCCATTATAATCAAGGGACAGGGCTCCTATGGCTACACCTTC | CAIIIKGQGSYGYTF
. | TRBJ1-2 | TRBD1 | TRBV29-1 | TGCAGCGGGGCGGACAGGGGGAACTATGGCTACACCTTC | CSGADRGNYGYTF
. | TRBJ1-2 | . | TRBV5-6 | TGTGCCAGCAGCTTGGGCAGGGGCTATGGCTACACCTTC | CASSLGRGYGYTF
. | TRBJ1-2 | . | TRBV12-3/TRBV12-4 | TGTGCCAGCAGTCTGGACAGTTATGGCTACACCTTC | CASSLDSYGYTF
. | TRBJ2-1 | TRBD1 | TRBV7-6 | TGTGCCAGCAGCTTAGTAGGGGACAGGGCCGACTACAATGAGCAGTTCTTC | CASSLVGDRADYNEQFF
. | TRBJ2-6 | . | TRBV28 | TGTGCCAGCAGTTTGGCAGGTTCTGGGGCCAACGTCCTGACTTTC | CASSLAGSGANVLTF
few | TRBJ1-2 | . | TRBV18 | TGTGCCAGCTCACCACTGAATTCCAACAGCTATGGCTACACCTTC | CASSPLNSNSYGYTF
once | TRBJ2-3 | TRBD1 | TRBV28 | TGTGCCAGCAGAACTCGTCCCGGGACAGGGGGAGTTATAGATACGCAGTATTTT | CASRTRPGTGGVIDTQYF
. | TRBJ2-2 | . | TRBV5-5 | TGTGCCAGCAGGAGGCCCGGGGGCACCGGGGAGCTGTTTTTT | CASRRPGGTGELFF
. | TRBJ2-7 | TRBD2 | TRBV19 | TGTGCCACATCGGGACTAGCGGGAGTGGAGCAGTACTTC | CATSGLAGVEQYF
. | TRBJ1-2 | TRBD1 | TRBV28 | TGTGCCAGCGGACAGGGGGAGTCTGAGGGCTACACCTTC | CASGQGESEGYTF
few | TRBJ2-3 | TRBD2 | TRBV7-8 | TGTGCCAGCAGCTCCGGACCTAGCGGGGGTACAGATACGCAGTATTTT | CASSSGPSGGTDTQYF